A selection of T cell receptor beta chains follows, all from one sample in a study of shared clonotypes between healthy human individuals. Sequenced by immunoSEQ multiplex PCR; TCRdb stores in-frame clones only, minus some. Of over a million clones listed, 70% to 80% were seen once; the top ten hold roughly 1.5%. Source material: memory CD4+ T cells sorted from blood. Receptor source: a man younger than 30 in good health. Both conserved end residues are part of each CDR3. D genes are given only for firm matches. Some rows have no size entry. The others give once, few or many, or a class for an expanded clone.

size: many; D: TRBD1; length: 14; J: TRBJ2-7; V: TRBV6-1; DNA: TGTGCCATCAGGGGGCAGACAAGCTCCTACGAGCAGTACTTC; CDR3: CAIRGQTSSYEQYF
size: .; D: TRBD1; length: 15; J: TRBJ1-5; V: TRBV28; DNA: TGTGCCAGCAGCCCGGACAGGGTCGGCAATCAGCCCCAGCATTTT; CDR3: CASSPDRVGNQPQHF
size: .; D: TRBD2; length: 11; J: TRBJ2-7; V: TRBV10-3; DNA: TGTGCCATCGGGGGGGGCTACGAGCAGTACTTC; CDR3: CAIGGGYEQYF
size: .; D: TRBD2; length: 16; J: TRBJ2-5; V: TRBV28; DNA: TGTGCCAGCAGGACCGGGACTAGCGGGAGTTGGGAGACCCAGTACTTC; CDR3: CASRTGTSGSWETQYF
size: .; D: .; length: 14; J: TRBJ1-3; V: TRBV10-3; DNA: TGTGCCATCAGTGAAGAACACTCTGGAAACACCATATATTTT; CDR3: CAISEEHSGNTIYF
size: few; D: .; length: 15; J: TRBJ1-2; V: TRBV6-1; DNA: TGTGCCAGCAGTGAGGGCCAGCGAGCTAACTATGGCTACACCTTC; CDR3: CASSEGQRANYGYTF
size: .; D: .; length: 11; J: TRBJ2-7; V: TRBV6-6; DNA: TGTGCCAGCTCCAGGGAGGTCGAGCAGTACTTC; CDR3: CASSREVEQYF
size: .; D: .; length: 13; J: TRBJ2-7; V: TRBV2; DNA: TGTGCCAGCACTGGACAGCCCTCCTACGAGCAGTACTTC; CDR3: CASTGQPSYEQYF
size: .; D: TRBD2; length: 18; J: TRBJ2-1; V: TRBV7-2; DNA: TGTGCCAGCAGCTTGGGATCTAGCGGGAGTTTGGGCTACAATGAGCAGTTCTTC; CDR3: CASSLGSSGSLGYNEQFF
size: .; D: .; length: 16; J: TRBJ1-4; V: TRBV11-2; DNA: TGTGCCAGCAGCTTAGACGGGACGGCTCTGGGGGAAAAACTGTTTTTT; CDR3: CASSLDGTALGEKLFF
size: .; D: TRBD1; length: 14; J: TRBJ2-7; V: TRBV5-1; DNA: TGCGCCAGCAGCTTCACCGACAGGGCCTACGAGCAGTACTTC; CDR3: CASSFTDRAYEQYF
size: .; D: TRBD1; length: 14; J: TRBJ1-1; V: TRBV9; DNA: TGTGCCAGCAGCGTAGATTACAGGGGAACTGAAGCTTTCTTT; CDR3: CASSVDYRGTEAFF
size: .; D: TRBD2; length: 14; J: TRBJ2-5; V: TRBV19; DNA: TGTGCCAGTAGCCCGTCGGGAGGCCAAGAGACCCAGTACTTC; CDR3: CASSPSGGQETQYF
size: .; D: .; length: 14; J: TRBJ2-7; V: TRBV7-2; DNA: TGTGCCAGCAGCCCTCAGGCACAGGGCAGGGAGCAGTACTTC; CDR3: CASSPQAQGREQYF
size: .; D: .; length: 13; J: TRBJ2-7; V: TRBV7-2; DNA: TGTGCCAGCAGCTTTAAAGCAACCAACGAGCAGTACTTC; CDR3: CASSFKATNEQYF
size: many; D: TRBD1; length: 15; J: TRBJ1-6; V: TRBV2; DNA: TGTGCCAGCAGTCCTGGGACAGGGGGGCGATCACCCCTCCACTTT; CDR3: CASSPGTGGRSPLHF
size: .; D: TRBD1; length: 16; J: TRBJ2-3; V: TRBV11-2; DNA: TGTGCCAGCAGCATCACAGGGGGGACCGCGGCAGATACGCAGTATTTT; CDR3: CASSITGGTAADTQYF
size: .; D: TRBD1; length: 15; J: TRBJ1-5; V: TRBV2; DNA: TGTGCCAGCAGAGGACAGGGAAATAGCAATCAGCCCCAGCATTTT; CDR3: CASRGQGNSNQPQHF
size: once; D: .; length: 16; J: TRBJ2-3; V: TRBV28; DNA: TGTGCCAGCAGTCCCCAAGGACGAGACAATAAAGATACGCAGTATTTT; CDR3: CASSPQGRDNKDTQYF
size: .; D: TRBD2; length: 17; J: TRBJ2-3; V: TRBV5-4; DNA: TGTGCCAGCAGCCTCGGGACTAGCGGGGGGCGCACAGATACGCAGTATTTT; CDR3: CASSLGTSGGRTDTQYF
size: .; D: TRBD1; length: 12; J: TRBJ2-7; V: TRBV7-9; DNA: TGTGCCAGCAGACAGGGGCTATCCGAGCAGTACTTC; CDR3: CASRQGLSEQYF
size: .; D: .; length: 12; J: TRBJ1-5; V: TRBV30; DNA: TGTGCCTGGAGTGTAGGTTATCAGCCCCAGCATTTT; CDR3: CAWSVGYQPQHF
size: .; D: .; length: 14; J: TRBJ1-2; V: TRBV27; DNA: TGTGCCAGCGGAGACAGGATCGGTAGCTATGGCTACACCTTC; CDR3: CASGDRIGSYGYTF
size: .; D: .; length: 14; J: TRBJ2-7; V: TRBV6-1; DNA: TGTGCCAGCAGTGAATTTTGGGGAGTGGGCGAGCAGTACTTC; CDR3: CASSEFWGVGEQYF
size: .; D: TRBD1; length: 17; J: TRBJ1-6; V: TRBV4-1; DNA: TGCGCCAGCAGCCAAGATCGGCGGGTACAGGGGGCTTCACCCCTCCACTTT; CDR3: CASSQDRRVQGASPLHF
size: .; D: TRBD1; length: 12; J: TRBJ2-7; V: TRBV28; DNA: TGTGCCAGCAGTGCCCAGGGGGCGGGGCAGTACTTC; CDR3: CASSAQGAGQYF
size: once; D: .; length: 13; J: TRBJ1-5; V: TRBV19; DNA: TGTGCCAGTAGTATCAGTAGCAATCAGCCCCAGCATTTT; CDR3: CASSISSNQPQHF
size: .; D: .; length: 15; J: TRBJ2-1; V: TRBV5-1; DNA: TGCGCCAGCAGACCCGGGATGGGATTGTTGAATGAGCAGTTCTTC; CDR3: CASRPGMGLLNEQFF
size: .; D: TRBD1; length: 15; J: TRBJ2-1; V: TRBV18; DNA: TGTGCCAGCTCATCGGGACAGGGGGGGATCATTGAGCAGTTCTTC; CDR3: CASSSGQGGIIEQFF
size: .; D: .; length: 16; J: TRBJ1-3; V: TRBV5-1; DNA: TGCGCCAGCAGCTTGGGGGCGACCGTCTCTGGAAACACCATATATTTT; CDR3: CASSLGATVSGNTIYF
size: .; D: .; length: 13; J: TRBJ1-1; V: TRBV19; DNA: TGTGCCAGTAGTATAGAGCAGGGGACTGAAGCTTTCTTT; CDR3: CASSIEQGTEAFF
size: .; D: TRBD2; length: 15; J: TRBJ2-1; V: TRBV7-7; DNA: TGTGCTAGCAGCTTAGATAGCGGGAGGGGCAATGAGCAGTTCTTC; CDR3: CASSLDSGRGNEQFF
size: .; D: .; length: 13; J: TRBJ2-2; V: TRBV2; DNA: TGTGCCAGCAGTGCCGCAAACACCGGGGAGCTGTTTTTT; CDR3: CASSAANTGELFF
size: .; D: .; length: 15; J: TRBJ1-6; V: TRBV5-1; DNA: TGCGCCAGCAGAGTCACAGGGTCCTATAATTCACCCCTCCACTTT; CDR3: CASRVTGSYNSPLHF
size: .; D: .; length: 15; J: TRBJ2-7; V: TRBV28; DNA: TGTGCCAGCAGAATGACGGGTCCGAGCTCCTACGAGCAGTACTTC; CDR3: CASRMTGPSSYEQYF